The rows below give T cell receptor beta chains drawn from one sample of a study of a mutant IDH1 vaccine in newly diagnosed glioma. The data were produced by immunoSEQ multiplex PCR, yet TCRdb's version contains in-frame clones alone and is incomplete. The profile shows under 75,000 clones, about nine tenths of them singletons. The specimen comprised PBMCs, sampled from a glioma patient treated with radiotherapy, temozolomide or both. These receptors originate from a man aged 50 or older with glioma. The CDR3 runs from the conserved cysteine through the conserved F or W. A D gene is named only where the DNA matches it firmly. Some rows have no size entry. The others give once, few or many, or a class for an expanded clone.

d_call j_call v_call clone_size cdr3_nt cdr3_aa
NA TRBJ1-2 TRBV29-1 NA TGCAGCGTTGAGGCCCGGCTGGGTGGGGGCTACACCTTC CSVEARLGGGYTF
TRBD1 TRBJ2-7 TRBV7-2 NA TGTGCCAGCAGCAGGGACAGCCTTATTTACGAGCAGTACTTC CASSRDSLIYEQYF
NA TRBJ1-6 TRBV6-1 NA TGTGCCAGTACGGGTTATAGTAATTCACCCCTCCACTTT CASTGYSNSPLHF
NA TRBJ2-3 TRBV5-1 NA TGCGCCAGCAGCTTGCGCCCAGTTTTGAGACTAGGCTCAGATACGCAGTATTTT CASSLRPVLRLGSDTQYF
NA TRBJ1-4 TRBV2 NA TGTGCCAGCAGTGGGACCCTCTCAACTAATGAAAAACTGTTTTTT CASSGTLSTNEKLFF
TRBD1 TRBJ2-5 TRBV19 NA TGTGCCAGTACCCCCGCCGGGACAGGGGATGTAGAGACCCAGTACTTC CASTPAGTGDVETQYF
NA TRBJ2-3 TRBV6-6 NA TGTGCCAGCAGTTCGACCACAGATACGCAGTATTTT CASSSTTDTQYF
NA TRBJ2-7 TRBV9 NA TGTGCCAGCAGCGTAAGTCAGGCGGGATCCTACGAGCAGTACTTC CASSVSQAGSYEQYF
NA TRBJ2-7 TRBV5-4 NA TGTGCCAGCAGTGTCACCGGGACATCCTACGAGCAGTACTTC CASSVTGTSYEQYF
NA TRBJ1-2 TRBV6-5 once TGTGCCAGCAGTTACAGAGGCTCTATTGGATACACCTTC CASSYRGSIGYTF
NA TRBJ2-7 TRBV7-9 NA TGTGCCAGCAGCCTAGTGGGCGGATACGAGCAGTACTTC CASSLVGGYEQYF
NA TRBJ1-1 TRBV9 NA TGTGCCAGCAGCGTAGTAGGGACCACTGAAGCTTTCTTT CASSVVGTTEAFF
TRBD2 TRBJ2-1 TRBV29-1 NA TGCAGCGTTGAGGGGACTAGATGGAATGAGCAGTTCTTC CSVEGTRWNEQFF
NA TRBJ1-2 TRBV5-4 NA TGTGCCAGCAGCCTGGGCGGAAACTATGGCTACACCTTC CASSLGGNYGYTF
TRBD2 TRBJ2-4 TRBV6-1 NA TGTGCCAGCAGTGAGCGGGAGACCCTTGTTCAGTACTTC CASSERETLVQYF
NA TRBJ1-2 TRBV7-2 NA TGTGCCAGCAGCTTCAGGGACTATGGCTACACCTTC CASSFRDYGYTF
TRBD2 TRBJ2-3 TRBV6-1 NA TGTGCCAGCAGTGAAGTAGCGGGAGGGCAGGATACGCAGTATTTT CASSEVAGGQDTQYF
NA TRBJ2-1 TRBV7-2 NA TGTGCCAGCAGTCTACTGTTGGGCAATGAGCAGTTCTTC CASSLLLGNEQFF
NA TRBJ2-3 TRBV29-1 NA TGCAGCGTTGAAGGGGACCATACCAGCACAGATACGCAGTATTTT CSVEGDHTSTDTQYF
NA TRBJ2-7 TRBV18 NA TGTGCCAGCTCACTCCAGGGTGGGGCCTCCGAGCAGTACTTC CASSLQGGASEQYF
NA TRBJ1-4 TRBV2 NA TGTGCCAGCAGTGAATGGGGGATTAGAGAAAAACTGTTTTTT CASSEWGIREKLFF
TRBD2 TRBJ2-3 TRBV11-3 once TGTGCCAGCAGCGGTAGCGGGACTAGCACAGATACGCAGTATTTT CASSGSGTSTDTQYF
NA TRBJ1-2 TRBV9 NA TGTGCCAGCAGCGTAGTGGGGGGGAGCCACACCTTC CASSVVGGSHTF
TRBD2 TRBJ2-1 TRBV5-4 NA TGTGCCAGCAGCTTGGCCGGGGGGGGGAATGAGCAGTTCTTC CASSLAGGGNEQFF
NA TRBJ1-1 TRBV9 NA TGTGCCAGCAGCGTAGGGCAGGGACAGAACACTGAAGCTTTCTTT CASSVGQGQNTEAFF
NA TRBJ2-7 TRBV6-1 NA TGTGCCAGCCAGCGGGTAGAGAGGCCCTACGAGCAGTACTTC CASQRVERPYEQYF
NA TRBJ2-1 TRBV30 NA TGTGCATGGAGAGGGCAGGGGATGTACAATGAGCAGTTCTTC CAWRGQGMYNEQFF
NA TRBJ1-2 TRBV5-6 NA TGTGCCAGCAGCTTGGAGCCGGCCACTAACTATGGCTACACCTTC CASSLEPATNYGYTF
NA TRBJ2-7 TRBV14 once TGTGCCAGCAGCCAAGAAACGATGCAGTACTTC CASSQETMQYF
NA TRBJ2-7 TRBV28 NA TGTGCCAGCAGGGGGGGTCACACCTACGAGCAGTACTTC CASRGGHTYEQYF
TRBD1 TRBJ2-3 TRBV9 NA TGTGCCAGCAGCTTAACAGGGGGCGCGTTGGCAGATACGCAGTATTTT CASSLTGGALADTQYF
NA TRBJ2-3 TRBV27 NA TGTGCCAGCAGTCTTGGGATTAGCCCGGATACGCAGTATTTT CASSLGISPDTQYF
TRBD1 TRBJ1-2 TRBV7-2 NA TGTGCCAGCAGCTCCCGATGGCAGGGGGGGGGCTACACCTTC CASSSRWQGGGYTF
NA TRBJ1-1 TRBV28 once TGTGCCAGCAGTTTAAGTTTGTCTGAAGCTTTCTTT CASSLSLSEAFF
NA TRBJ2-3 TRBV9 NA TGTGCCAGCAGCGTGGGACACTCAGATACGCAGTATTTT CASSVGHSDTQYF
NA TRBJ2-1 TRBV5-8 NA TGTGCCAGCAGCTTCGGGCCTTCCTACAATGAGCAGTTCTTC CASSFGPSYNEQFF
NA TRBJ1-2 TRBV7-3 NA TGTGCCAGCAGCCAGACGGGCGCGAGGGGCTACACCTTC CASSQTGARGYTF
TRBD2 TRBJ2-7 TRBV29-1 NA TGCAGCGTTGAAGGGCGGGAGGGCTACGAGCAGTACTTC CSVEGREGYEQYF
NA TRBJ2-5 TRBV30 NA TGTGCCTGGAGTAAAGATCGGCAGGCCCAAGAGACCCAGTACTTC CAWSKDRQAQETQYF
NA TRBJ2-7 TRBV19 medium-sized TGTGCCAGTAGTCTGGGACCCTTTGGAGCCTACGAGCAGTACTTC CASSLGPFGAYEQYF
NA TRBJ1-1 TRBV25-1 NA TGTGCCAGCAGTGACGATTGGGGAGAATTGAGCACTGAAGCTTTCTTT CASSDDWGELSTEAFF
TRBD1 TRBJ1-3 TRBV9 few TGTGCCAGCAGCCGTCAAAGTATTCAGGGGGCCCTCTCTGGAAACACCATATATTTT CASSRQSIQGALSGNTIYF